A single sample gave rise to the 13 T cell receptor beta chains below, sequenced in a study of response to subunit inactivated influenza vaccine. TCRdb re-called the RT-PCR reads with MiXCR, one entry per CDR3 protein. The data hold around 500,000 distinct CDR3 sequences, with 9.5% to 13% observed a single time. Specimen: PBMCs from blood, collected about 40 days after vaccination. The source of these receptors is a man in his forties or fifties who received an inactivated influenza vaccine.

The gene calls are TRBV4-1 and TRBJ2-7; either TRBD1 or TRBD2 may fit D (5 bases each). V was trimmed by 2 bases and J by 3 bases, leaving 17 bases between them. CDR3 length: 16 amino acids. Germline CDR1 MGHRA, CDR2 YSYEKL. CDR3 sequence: CASSQFPREPVYEQYF. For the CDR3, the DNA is TGCGCCAGCAGCCAATTTCCCAGGGAGCCCGTCTACGAGCAGTACTTC.

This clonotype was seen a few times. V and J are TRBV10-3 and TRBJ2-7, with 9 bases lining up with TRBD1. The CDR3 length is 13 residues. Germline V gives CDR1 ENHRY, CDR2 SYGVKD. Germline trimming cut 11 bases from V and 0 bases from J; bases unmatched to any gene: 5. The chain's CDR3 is CAVRTGDSYEQYF. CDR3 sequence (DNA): TGTGCCGTACGGACAGGGGACTCCTACGAGCAGTACTTC.

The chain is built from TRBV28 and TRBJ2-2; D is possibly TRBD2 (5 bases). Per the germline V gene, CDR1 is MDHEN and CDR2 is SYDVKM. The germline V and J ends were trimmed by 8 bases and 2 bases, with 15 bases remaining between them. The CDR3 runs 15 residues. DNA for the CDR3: TGTGCCAGCTCTCCGGACTGGTCTAACACCGGGGAGCTGTTTTTT. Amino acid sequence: CASSPDWSNTGELFF.

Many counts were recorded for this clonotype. The CDR3 region is CSAGGQGNYGYTF. For the CDR3, the DNA is TGCAGTGCTGGGGGACAGGGAAACTATGGCTACACCTTC. The V gene is TRBV20-1, the J gene TRBJ1-2; 9 nucleotides line up with TRBD1. J was trimmed by 2 bases and V by 5 bases; bases with no gene match: 3. There are 13 residues in the CDR3. Germline CDR1 reads DFQATT; CDR2 reads SNEGSKA (reference sequence).

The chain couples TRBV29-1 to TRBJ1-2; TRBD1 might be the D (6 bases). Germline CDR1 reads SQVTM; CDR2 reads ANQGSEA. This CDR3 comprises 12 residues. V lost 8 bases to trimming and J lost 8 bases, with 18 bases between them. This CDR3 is CSTYSGQLGYTF. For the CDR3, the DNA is TGCAGCACCTATTCGGGACAACTCGGCTACACCTTC.

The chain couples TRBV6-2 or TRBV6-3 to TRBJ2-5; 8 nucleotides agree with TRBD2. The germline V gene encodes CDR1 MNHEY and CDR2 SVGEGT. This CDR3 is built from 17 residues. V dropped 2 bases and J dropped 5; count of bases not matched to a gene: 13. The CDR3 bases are TGTGCCAGCAGTTACGGAACGTTCGGGAGGGTTCAGGAGACCCAGTACTTC. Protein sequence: CASSYGTFGRVQETQYF.

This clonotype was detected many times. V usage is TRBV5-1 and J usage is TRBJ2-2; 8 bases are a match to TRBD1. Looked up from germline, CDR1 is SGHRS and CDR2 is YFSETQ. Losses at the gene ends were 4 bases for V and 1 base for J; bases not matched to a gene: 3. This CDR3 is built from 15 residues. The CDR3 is CASSPGQGNTGELFF. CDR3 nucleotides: TGCGCCAGCAGCCCCGGACAGGGGAACACCGGGGAGCTGTTTTTT.

CDR3 region: CASSVDRVADTQYF. The CDR3 DNA reads TGTGCCAGCAGCGTAGACAGGGTAGCAGATACGCAGTATTTT. J is TRBJ2-3 and V is TRBV7-8, with 7 bases fitting TRBD1. The CDR3 consists of 14 residues. CDR1 is SGHVS, CDR2 FQNEAQ, per germline. V was pared by 5 bases and J by 4 bases, with 6 bases of the junction left unmatched. Supplemented by reference TRBV7-8 and TRBJ2-3, the full variable domain reads GAGVSQSPRYKVAKRGQDVALRCDPISGHVSLFWYQQALGQGPEFLTYFQNEAQLDKSGLPSDRFFAERPEGSVSTLKIQRTQQEDSAVYLCASSVDRVADTQYFGPGTRLTVL.

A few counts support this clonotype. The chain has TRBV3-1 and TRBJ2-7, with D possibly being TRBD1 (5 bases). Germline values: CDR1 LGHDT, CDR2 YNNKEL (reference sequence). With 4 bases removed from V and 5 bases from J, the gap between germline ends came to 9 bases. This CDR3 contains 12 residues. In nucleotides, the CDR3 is TGTGCCAGCAGCCTCCTCAGGGACGAGCAGTACTTC. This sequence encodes CASSLLRDEQYF.

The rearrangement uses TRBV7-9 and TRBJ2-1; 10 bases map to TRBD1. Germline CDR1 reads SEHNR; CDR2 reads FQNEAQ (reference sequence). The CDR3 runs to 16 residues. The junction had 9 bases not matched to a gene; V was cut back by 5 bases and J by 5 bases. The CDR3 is CASSTQTGTGDNEQFF. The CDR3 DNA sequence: TGTGCCAGCAGCACACAGACCGGGACAGGGGACAATGAGCAGTTCTTC.

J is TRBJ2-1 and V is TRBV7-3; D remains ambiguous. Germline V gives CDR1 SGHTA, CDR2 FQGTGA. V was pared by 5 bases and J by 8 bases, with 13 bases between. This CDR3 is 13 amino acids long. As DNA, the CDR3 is TGTGCCAGCAGCCTTATTAGTGAGGATGAGCAGTTCTTC. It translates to CASSLISEDEQFF.

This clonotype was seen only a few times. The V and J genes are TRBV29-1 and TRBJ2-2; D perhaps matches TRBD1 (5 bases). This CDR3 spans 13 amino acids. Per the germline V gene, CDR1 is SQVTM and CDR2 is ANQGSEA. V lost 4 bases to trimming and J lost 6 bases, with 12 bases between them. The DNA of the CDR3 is TGCAGCGTTGGAGAATCAGGGCCCGGGGAGCTGTTTTTT. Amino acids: CSVGESGPGELFF.

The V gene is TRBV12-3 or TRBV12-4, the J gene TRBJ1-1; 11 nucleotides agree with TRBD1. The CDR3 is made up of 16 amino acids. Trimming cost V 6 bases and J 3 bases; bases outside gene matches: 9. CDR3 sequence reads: CASSPGTGGWYTEAFF. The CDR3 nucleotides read TGTGCCAGCAGCCCTGGGACAGGGGGTTGGTACACTGAAGCTTTCTTT.